A single sample gave rise to the 4 T cell receptor beta chains below, sequenced in a study of T cell responses to AZD1222 COVID-19 vaccine. Profiled with immunoSEQ multiplex PCR; TCRdb holds only in-frame clones, not every one. The sample consists of 150,000 or so clones, around 89% of them appearing once. Sample: peripheral blood, taken on day 0 of AZD1222 vaccination. The receptor set was obtained from an adult in good health.

CDR3 in amino acids: CASSTDRPGQETQYF. The DNA for the CDR3 is TGTGCCAGTAGTACGGACAGGCCGGGCCAAGAGACCCAGTACTTC. V usage is TRBV19 and J usage is TRBJ2-5, with 7 bases matching TRBD1. Trimming removed 4 bases from V and 1 base from J; junction bases left unmatched: 6. This CDR3 region has 15 residues. Germline V gene sequence: CDR1 LNHDA, CDR2 SQIVND (reference sequence).

J is TRBJ2-1 and V is TRBV9, with D possibly matching TRBD1 (6 bases). The length of the CDR3 is 13 residues. Germline V lookup: CDR1 SGDLS, CDR2 YYNGEE. Deletions cut 0 bases from V and 9 bases from J, with 10 bases between. The CDR3 DNA is TGTGCCAGCAGCGTAGCTCTCAGGGGTGAGCAGTTCTTC. The encoded protein is CASSVALRGEQFF.

This sequence joins TRBV3-1 (or the pseudogene TRBV3-2) and TRBJ1-2; possible D gene TRBD1, 5 bases. This CDR3 contains 14 residues. The V gene's germline CDR1 is LGHDT and CDR2 YNNKEL (reference sequence). The V end lost 4 bases, the J end lost 1 base, and 10 bases lay between the germline ends. The chain's CDR3 is CASSRMTVNYGYTF. CDR3 bases: TGTGCCAGCAGCCGGATGACAGTTAACTATGGCTACACCTTC.

This clone came up a few times. The rearrangement uses TRBV12-5 and TRBJ2-3; 7 bases are a match to TRBD1. Germline trimming cut 1 base from V and 3 bases from J; bases unmatched to any gene: 4. The germline V gene encodes CDR1 LGHNT and CDR2 FRNRAP. The CDR3 runs to 15 residues. The CDR3 spells CASGLGQTGTDTQYF. CDR3 in DNA: TGTGCTAGTGGTTTGGGACAGACAGGGACAGATACGCAGTATTTT.